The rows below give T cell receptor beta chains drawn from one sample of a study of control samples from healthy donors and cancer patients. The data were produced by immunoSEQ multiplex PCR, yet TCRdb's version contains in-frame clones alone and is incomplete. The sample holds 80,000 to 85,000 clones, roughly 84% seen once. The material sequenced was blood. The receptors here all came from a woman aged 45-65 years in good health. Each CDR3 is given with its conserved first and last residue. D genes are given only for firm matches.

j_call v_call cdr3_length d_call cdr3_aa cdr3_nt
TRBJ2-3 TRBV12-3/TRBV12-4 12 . CASSLGEDTQYF TGTGCCAGCAGTTTAGGAGAGGATACGCAGTATTTT
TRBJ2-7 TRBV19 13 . CASSIGRDYEQYF TGTGCCAGTAGTATAGGCAGGGACTACGAGCAGTACTTC
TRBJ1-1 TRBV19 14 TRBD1 CASSRQGSGTEAFF TGTGCCAGTAGCCGACAGGGGTCGGGAACTGAAGCTTTCTTT
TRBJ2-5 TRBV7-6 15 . CASSDRGRPQETQYF TGTGCCAGCAGCGATAGGGGGAGACCGCAAGAGACCCAGTACTTC
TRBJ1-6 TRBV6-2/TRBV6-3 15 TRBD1 CASSSPGQGDSPLHF TGTGCCAGCAGTTCTCCGGGACAGGGAGATTCACCCCTCCACTTT
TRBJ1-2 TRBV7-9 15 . CASSPGAKTNYGYTF TGTGCCAGCAGCCCCGGTGCGAAAACTAACTATGGCTACACCTTC
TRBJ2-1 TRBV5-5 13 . CASSYGGLDEQFF TGTGCCAGCAGCTATGGGGGGCTTGATGAGCAGTTCTTC
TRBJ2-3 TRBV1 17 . CTSSQRTGLADHRYAVF TGCACCAGCAGCCAACGAACCGGACTAGCGGATCACAGATACGCAGTATTT
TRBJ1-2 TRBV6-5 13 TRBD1 CATDRGYEDGYTF TGTGCCACCGACAGGGGGTACGAGGATGGCTACACCTTC
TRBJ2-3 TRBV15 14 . CATSREPLSDTQYF TGTGCCACCAGCAGAGAACCACTGAGTGACACGCAGTATTTT
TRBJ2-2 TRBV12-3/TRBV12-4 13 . CASTPIRDGELFF TGTGCCAGCACTCCGATCCGGGACGGGGAGCTGTTTTTT
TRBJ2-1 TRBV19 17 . CASSIGVVRGSYNEQFF TGTGCCAGTAGTATAGGGGTAGTCCGTGGCTCCTACAATGAGCAGTTCTTC
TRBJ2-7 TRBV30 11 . CAGTQGYEQYF TGTGCCGGTACACAGGGCTACGAGCAGTACTTC
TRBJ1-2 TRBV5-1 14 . CASSQRGMNYGYTF TGCGCCAGCAGCCAACGGGGAATGAACTATGGCTACACCTTC
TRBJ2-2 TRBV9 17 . CASSAEGGYTNTGELFF TGTGCCAGCAGCGCCGAAGGGGGATATACGAACACCGGGGAGCTGTTTTTT
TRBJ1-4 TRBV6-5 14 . CASSYTAFNEKLFF TGTGCCAGCAGTTATACAGCGTTTAATGAAAAACTGTTTTTT
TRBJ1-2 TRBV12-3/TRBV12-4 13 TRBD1 CASSPRDRVGYTF TGTGCCAGCAGTCCAAGGGACAGGGTTGGCTACACCTTC
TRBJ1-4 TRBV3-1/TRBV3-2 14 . CASSQQPGVEKLFF TGTGCCAGCAGCCAGCAGCCAGGGGTTGAAAAACTGTTTTTT
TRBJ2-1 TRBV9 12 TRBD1 CASSPPGGEQFF TGTGCCAGCAGCCCCCCAGGGGGTGAGCAGTTCTTC
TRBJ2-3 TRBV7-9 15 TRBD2 CASSQLAGAADTQYF TGTGCCAGCAGCCAATTAGCGGGGGCCGCAGATACGCAGTATTTT
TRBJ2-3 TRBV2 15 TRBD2 CASSGLAGMSNTQYF TGTGCCAGCAGTGGACTAGCGGGGATGTCGAATACGCAGTATTTT
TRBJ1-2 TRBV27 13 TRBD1 CARLTTQGGGYTF TGTGCCAGACTTACTACCCAGGGGGGAGGCTACACCTTC
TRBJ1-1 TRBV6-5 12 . CASEWGYDVAFF TGTGCCAGCGAGTGGGGATATGATGTTGCTTTCTTT
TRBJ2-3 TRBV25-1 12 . CASRAPADTQYF TGTGCCAGCAGGGCCCCCGCAGATACGCAGTATTTT
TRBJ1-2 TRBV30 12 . CAWWDSSYGYTF TGTGCCTGGTGGGACTCCTCCTATGGCTACACCTTC
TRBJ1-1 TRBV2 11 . CASSYYTEAFF TGTGCCAGCAGCTACTATACTGAAGCTTTCTTT
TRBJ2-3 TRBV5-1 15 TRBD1 CASSSGQGGRDTQYF TGCGCCAGCAGCAGCGGACAGGGTGGGAGAGATACGCAGTATTTT
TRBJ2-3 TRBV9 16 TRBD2 CASSGGLAGDFSTQYF TGTGCCAGCAGCGGGGGACTAGCGGGGGATTTTAGTACGCAGTATTTT
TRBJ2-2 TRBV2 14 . CASKLDSNTGELFF TGTGCCAGCAAGCTGGACTCGAACACCGGGGAGCTGTTTTTT
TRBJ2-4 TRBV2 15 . CASSESEVAKNIQYF TGTGCCAGCAGTGAGTCAGAAGTAGCCAAAAACATTCAGTACTTC
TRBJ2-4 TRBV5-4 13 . CAWRHRAKNIQYF TGTGCCTGGCGACACAGAGCCAAAAACATTCAGTACTTC
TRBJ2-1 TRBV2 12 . CASRADYNEQFF TGTGCCAGCAGAGCTGACTACAATGAGCAGTTCTTC
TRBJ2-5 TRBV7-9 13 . CASSLAGSETQYF TGTGCCAGCAGCTTAGCAGGGAGCGAGACCCAGTACTTC
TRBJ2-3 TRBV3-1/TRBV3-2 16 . CASSQYSRGSTDTQYF TGTGCCAGCAGCCAATACAGCCGCGGGAGCACAGATACGCAGTATTTT
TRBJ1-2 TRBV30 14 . CAWSVERGRDGYTF TGTGCCTGGAGTGTCGAGAGGGGGAGGGATGGCTACACCTTC
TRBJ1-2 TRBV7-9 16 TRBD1 CASSLVVGQGAYGYTF TGTGCCAGCAGCTTAGTGGTCGGACAGGGGGCCTATGGCTACACCTTC
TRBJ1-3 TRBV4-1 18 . CASSQVDLGMSSGNTIYF TGCGCCAGCAGCCAAGTCGATCTGGGGATGAGCTCTGGAAACACCATATATTTT
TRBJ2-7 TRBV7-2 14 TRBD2 CASSLVGLAREQYF TGTGCCAGCAGCTTAGTGGGACTAGCGCGGGAGCAGTACTTC
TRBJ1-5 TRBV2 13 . CASSAEFNQPQHF TGTGCCAGCAGTGCTGAGTTCAATCAGCCCCAGCATTTT
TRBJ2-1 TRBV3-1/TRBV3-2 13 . CASGFSRDSEQFF TGTGCCAGCGGATTTTCCCGGGACTCCGAGCAGTTCTTC
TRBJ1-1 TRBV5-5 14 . CASSVGTANTEAFF TGTGCCAGCAGCGTTGGGACGGCCAACACTGAAGCTTTCTTT
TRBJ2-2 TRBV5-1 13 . CASTPINTGELFF TGCGCCAGCACCCCCATAAACACCGGGGAGCTGTTTTTT
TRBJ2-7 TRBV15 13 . CATSRDYSYEQYF TGTGCCACCAGCAGAGATTATTCCTACGAGCAGTACTTC
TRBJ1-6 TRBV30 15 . CAWSVPASDNSPLHF TGTGCCTGGAGTGTACCGGCTTCGGATAATTCACCCCTCCACTTT
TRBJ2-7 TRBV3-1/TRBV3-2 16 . CASPSRGGGRSYEQYF TGTGCCAGCCCATCAAGGGGAGGGGGGCGCTCCTACGAGCAGTACTTC
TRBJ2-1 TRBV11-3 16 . CASSRGLDVAYNEQFF TGTGCCAGCAGCAGAGGATTGGACGTGGCCTACAATGAGCAGTTCTTC
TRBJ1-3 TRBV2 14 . CASSPGFGGNTIYF TGTGCCAGCAGCCCAGGGTTCGGAGGAAACACCATATATTTT
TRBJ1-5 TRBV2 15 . CASSRGRQINQPQHF TGTGCCAGCAGTCGGGGAAGACAGATAAATCAGCCCCAGCATTTT
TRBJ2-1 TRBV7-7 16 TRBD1 CASSLALGQGTNEQFF TGTGCCAGCAGCTTAGCGCTGGGACAGGGAACAAATGAGCAGTTCTTC
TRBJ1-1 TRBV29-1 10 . CSVFDTEAFF TGCAGCGTTTTTGACACTGAAGCTTTCTTT
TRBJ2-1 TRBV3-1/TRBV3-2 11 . CASSQEGEQFF TGTGCCAGCAGCCAAGAAGGTGAGCAGTTCTTC